A single TCR beta chain is shown here with its context. Its antigen is still unknown. V trimming: 4 bases; J trimming: 8 bases; junction bases outside the gene matches: 5. CDR3 length equals 14 residues. Germline V gene sequence: CDR1 KGHSH, CDR2 LQKENI. The sample is drawn from a study of T cell responses to AZD1222 COVID-19 vaccine. Libraries were prepared by immunoSEQ multiplex PCR; TCRdb keeps only in-frame clonotypes and omits some of them. The data show roughly 49,000 clones, with roughly 80% seen just once and roughly 22% held by the top ten. Study results and caveats: Baseline seropositivity characterized only a handful of AZD1222 recipients. After the peak T cell response, and only then, were repertoires sampled.

This specimen was peripheral blood, taken on day 0 of MenACWY control vaccination. The chain has TRBV18 and TRBJ1-6; 7 bases align to TRBD1. This clonotype was sampled from an adult in good health. The CDR3 region has the DNA TGTGCCAGCTCACAGGGACAGTTAGATTCACCCCTCCACTTT. Protein sequence: CASSQGQLDSPLHF.